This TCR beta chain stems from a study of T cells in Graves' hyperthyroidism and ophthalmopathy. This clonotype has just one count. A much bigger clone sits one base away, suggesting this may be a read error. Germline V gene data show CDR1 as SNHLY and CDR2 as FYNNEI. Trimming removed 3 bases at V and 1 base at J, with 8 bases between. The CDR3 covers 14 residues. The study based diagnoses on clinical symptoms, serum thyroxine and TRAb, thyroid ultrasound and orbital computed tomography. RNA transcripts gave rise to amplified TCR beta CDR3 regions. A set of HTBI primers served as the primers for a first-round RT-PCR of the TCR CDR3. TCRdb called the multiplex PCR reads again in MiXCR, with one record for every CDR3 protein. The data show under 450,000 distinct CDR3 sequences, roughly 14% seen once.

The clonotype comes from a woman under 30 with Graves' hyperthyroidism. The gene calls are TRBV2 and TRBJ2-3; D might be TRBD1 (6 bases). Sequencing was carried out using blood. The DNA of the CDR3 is TGTGCCAGCAGTGATAGGACAGGCACAGATACGCAGTATTTT. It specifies CASSDRTGTDTQYF.